This T cell receptor beta chain was recorded in a study of shared clonotypes between healthy human individuals (dated by TCRdb to about 2020). Background for the entire study: The cohort comprised a couple of women and a few men aged 18 to 49 years. To increase sequencing depth and limit assay-specific biases, TCR repertoire library preparation and sequencing were carried out by different laboratories using diverse techniques. Per donor, three plates each were used for CD4 naive and CD4 memory, two for CD8 naive, and one for CD8 memory. To estimate repertoire size and how much clonotypes are shared between individuals, the study performed deep sequencing of blood TCR repertoires from a few healthy adults. Each donor's leukapheresis produced roughly between about 0.9 and 9.5 billion PBMCs. Results and caveats for the whole study, not just this receptor: Because the study included only a small number of donors, the genetic and exposure-history diversity represented was limited. Larger estimated clonotype richness was generally found for naive subsets than for memory subsets. Only blood was sampled, and tissue TCR repertoires likely differ from those in blood. Compared with non-shared clonotypes, clonotypes shared by all four sorted-subset donors had higher generation probabilities. Across a few donors, 4.5% to 6.5% of naive CD4, approximately 4% of naive CD8, about 2.3% of memory CD4, and 0.3% to 0.45% of memory CD8 clonotypes were shared. Even with the large sequencing depth, rarefaction of the sorted-subset datasets indicated that sequencing was incomplete. Pairwise subsampling led to the expectation that sequencing depth would affect the degree of clonotype sharing among donors.

From cysteine to phenylalanine, the CDR3 is 13 amino acids long. CDR3 DNA only is kept here, 39 bases in frame from base 1. V trim: 10 bases; J trim: 3 bases; unmatched bases: 6. From a lookup of the germline V gene (reference sequence), CDR1 and CDR2 are LNHDA and SQIVND. CD8 naive samples were obtained by positive selection for CCR7 among CD45RO-negative cells, yielding a CD45RA+CCR7+ population from which TemRA cells were excluded. The donors were healthy, HIV-negative adults who had no recently reported acute infections or vaccinations. Every donor was a Caucasian adult living in Nashville, Tennessee, USA. Blood was obtained by leukapheresis, after which PBMCs were separated by Ficoll-Histopaque density gradient centrifugation and cryopreserved in liquid nitrogen vapor phase. Purity and quantity of every magnetically sorted T cell population were checked by analytical flow cytometry. Each sorted fraction had its genomic DNA isolated and then quantified by UV absorbance on a Nanodrop 2000c.

With respect to this clone: This receptor's antigen is unknown. Within one base of it there is no much larger clone, and no base qualities were kept.

TCR CDR3 regions were amplified from genomic DNA by multiplex PCR using the deep immunoSEQ assay. Genomic DNA extracted from each cell subset was distributed evenly over all wells of several immunoSEQ 96-well plates, and each plate served as one replicate. For sorted subsets, each replicate PCR was loaded with about 0.2 ug genomic DNA, equivalent to approximately 33,000 T cell genomes. Purified libraries were measured with a Qubit 3.0 fluorometer, size-checked on a Bioanalyzer 2100, and measured again with the KAPA Library Quantification kit. Each immunoSEQ 96-well plate was sequenced on its own single-read 150-cycle Illumina NextSeq 550 flow cell. Turning to the authors' computational methods: Because only junctional sequences without quality scores were contained in the immunoSEQ output, filtering matching that applied to full-length reads could not be performed. Sequences were annotated with PyIR, a Python wrapper for IgBLAST v1.9, using IMGT germline references to assign V/J genes and CDR3. Reads with weak V/J assignments (E-value above 1e-6), missing CDR3, stop codons, out-of-frame junctions, or ambiguous translated residues were removed. V3J clonotypes were defined as sequences sharing an identical inferred V gene, J gene, and CDR3 amino acid sequence. Percentage overlap between repertoires was calculated by dividing the number of shared unique clonotypes by the size of the smaller repertoire. Repertoire richness was assessed with RTK rarefaction, the Chao1 estimator, and Recon v2.1 estimates of unobserved clonotypes. Generation probabilities for all TCRbeta clonotypes obtained by the gDNA method from a handful of donors were computed using OLGA. TCRdb carries this immuneACCESS record with in-frame sequences only. Its versions omit some clonotypes, under half of them owing to an unresolved V gene in the studies checked, with the rest unexplained. V, J and clone size were drawn from that table, and D and trimming were deduced from the DNA. Within this sample are about 2.2 million clones, with roughly 95% of them counted one time only. Clones ranked in the top ten supply about 1.7% of the sample.

This sequence uses TRBV19 and TRBJ2-1, with TRBD2 identical over 7 junction bases. The sequenced material came from naive CD8+ T cells from PBMCs. The cell subset or site label, read with the paper, signifies: CD45RA+CCR7+. The TCR originated in a man aged 18 to 30 in good health. Some clones in this sample may be carry-over from other donors' samples. DNA sequence: TGTGCCACAGCGGGAATCCTCTACAATGAGCAGTTCTTC. Translation gives CATAGILYNEQFF.